This paragraph reports one T cell receptor beta chain. Clones were read by immunoSEQ multiplex PCR, and TCRdb kept only the in-frame ones, dropping some. The table lists about 88,000 clones, more than 80% of them singletons. This sample is drawn from a study of OX40 agonist ivuxolimab in advanced cancers. As for the study in general: The mean age was about 57 years, ranging from about 20 to 90, with around four fifths of participants male.

Germline V gives CDR1 SGHRS, CDR2 YFSETQ. This CDR3 contains 14 residues. Trimming removed 3 bases from V and 3 bases from J, with 11 bases in between. The origin of this receptor is an adult with an advanced solid tumor such as melanoma, head and neck, liver or kidney cancer. The sequencing here drew on CD4+ or CD8+ T cells sorted from blood, taken in a trial of the OX40 agonist ivuxolimab. The genes are TRBV5-1 and TRBJ2-3, with no clear D. The CDR3: CASSSRTRTDTQYF. Here the CDR3 DNA reads TGCGCCAGCAGCTCCAGGACCCGGACAGATACGCAGTATTTT.